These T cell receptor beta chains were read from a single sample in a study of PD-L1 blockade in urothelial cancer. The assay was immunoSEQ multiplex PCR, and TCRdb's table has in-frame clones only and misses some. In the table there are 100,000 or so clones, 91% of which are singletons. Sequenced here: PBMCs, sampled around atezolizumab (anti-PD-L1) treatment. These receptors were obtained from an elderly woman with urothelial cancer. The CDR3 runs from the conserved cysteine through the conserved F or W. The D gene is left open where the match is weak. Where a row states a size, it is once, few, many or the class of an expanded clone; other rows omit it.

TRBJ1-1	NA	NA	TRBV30	TGTGCCTGGAGTGTACGGGGGGGGACTGAAGCTTTCTTT	CAWSVRGGTEAFF
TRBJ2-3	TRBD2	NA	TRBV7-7	TGTGCCAGCAGTCCACGGCTAGGGCGGGAGGCAGATACGCAGTATTTT	CASSPRLGREADTQYF
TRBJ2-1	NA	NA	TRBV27	TGTGCCAGCAGTTTAGGTACCGGGAGCTATGAGCAGTTCTTC	CASSLGTGSYEQFF
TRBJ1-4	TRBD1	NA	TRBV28	TGTGCCACAAGACAGGGGACTGCAACTAATGAAAAACTGTTTTTT	CATRQGTATNEKLFF
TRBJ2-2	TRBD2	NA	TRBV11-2	TGTGCCAGCAGCTTTACTAGCGAGAACACCGGGGAGCTGTTTTTT	CASSFTSENTGELFF
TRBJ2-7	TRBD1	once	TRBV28	TGTGCCACAAGCGGACAGGGAAACGCCTACGAGCAGTACTTC	CATSGQGNAYEQYF
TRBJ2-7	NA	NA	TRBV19	TGTGCCACCCGCAGCTCCTACGAGCAGTACTTC	CATRSSYEQYF
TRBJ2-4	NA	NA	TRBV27	TGTGCCAGCAGTTTATCGCCCCCCCGGGTAAACATTCAGTACTTC	CASSLSPPRVNIQYF
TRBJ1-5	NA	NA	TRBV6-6	TGTGCCAGCAGTTACGTGGACACTAATCAGCCCCAGCATTTT	CASSYVDTNQPQHF
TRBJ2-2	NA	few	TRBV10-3	TGTGCCATCCTAGCGTACACCGGGGAGCTGTTTTTT	CAILAYTGELFF
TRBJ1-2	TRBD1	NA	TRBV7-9	TGTGCCAGCAGCCCATGGACGGACAGGGCCTCGGGCTACACCTTC	CASSPWTDRASGYTF
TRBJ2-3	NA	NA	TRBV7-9	TGTGCCAGCAGCACATCTCCGTCGGGGGTCCTACAATCAGATACGCAGTATTTT	CASSTSPSGVLQSDTQYF